These 22 T cell receptor beta chains were all obtained from the same sample, sequenced in a study of neoadjuvant anti-PD-1 for oral cavity cancer. Generated by immunoSEQ multiplex PCR, the TCRdb table keeps only in-frame clones and is missing some. The profile shows some 6,900 clones, about two thirds of them singletons. The material was PBMCs, obtained before nivolumab (anti-PD-1) treatment. The receptors derive from a person aged 35-80 years with oral cavity squamous cell carcinoma.

This chain links TRBV11-2 with TRBJ1-6, with 9 bases identical to TRBD1. CDR1 and CDR2 (germline): SGHAT, FQNNGV. Losses at the gene ends were 5 bases for V and 0 bases for J; bases not matched to a gene: 5. The CDR3 has 17 amino acids. The CDR3 nucleotides are TGTGCCAGCAGCCGGGACAGGGTAATCTCCTATAATTCACCCCTCCACTTT. It translates to CASSRDRVISYNSPLHF.

As DNA, the CDR3 is TGCAGCGTTGAAGACAGGGGGCCGGGAGATACGCAGTATTTT. It yields the protein CSVEDRGPGDTQYF. This sequence joins TRBV29-1 and TRBJ2-3; 8 bases agree with TRBD1. The CDR3 loop spans 14 amino acids. Germline V gene lookup returns CDR1 SQVTM and CDR2 ANQGSEA. Unmatched junction bases numbered 4, after V lost 0 bases and J lost 5 bases.

The V call is TRBV19, the J call TRBJ2-3; the D is unclear. Trimming removed 3 bases at V and 4 bases at J, with 11 bases between. Germline CDR1 and CDR2: LNHDA and SQIVND (reference sequence). The CDR3 covers 14 residues. The DNA of the CDR3 is TGTGCCAGTAGTATGAATGCAGTTTCAGATACGCAGTATTTT. This sequence encodes CASSMNAVSDTQYF. The full variable domain, rest sourced from reference TRBV19 and TRBJ2-3, is DGGITQSPKYLFRKEGQNVTLSCEQNLNHDAMYWYRQDPGQGLRLIYYSQIVNDFQKGDIAEGYSVSREKKESFPLTVTSAQKNPTAFYLCASSMNAVSDTQYFGPGTRLTVL.

This clone was counted a few times. V and J are TRBV30 and TRBJ2-7; 7 positions match TRBD1. This CDR3 comprises 13 residues. Germline trimming cut 2 bases from V and 7 bases from J; bases unmatched to any gene: 8. CDR1 and CDR2 (germline): GTSNPN, SVGIG (reference sequence). CDR3 sequence (DNA): TGTGCCTGGAGTACGACAGGGCAGGCGGAGCAGTACTTC. Amino acid sequence: CAWSTTGQAEQYF.

This clone was observed a single time. The gene calls are TRBV4-3 and TRBJ2-1; a weak D match, TRBD2 (6 bases). CDR1 is LGHNA, CDR2 YSLEER, per germline. This CDR3 spans 17 amino acids. V was trimmed by 0 bases and J by 2 bases, leaving 14 bases between them. CDR3 sequence (DNA): TGCGCCAGCAGCCAAGATCTAAGCGGGCAGCCCTACAATGAGCAGTTCTTC. Its protein is CASSQDLSGQPYNEQFF.

The V gene is TRBV5-1, the J gene TRBJ1-3, with unresolved D. Germline-derived CDR1 and CDR2 are SGHRS and YFSETQ. Trimming took 3 bases from V and 0 from J, leaving 10 bases between them. There are 15 residues in the CDR3. Here the CDR3 DNA reads TGCGCCAGCAGCTCAGGACCACACTCTGGAAACACCATATATTTT. The encoded protein is CASSSGPHSGNTIYF.

The V gene is TRBV11-3, the J gene TRBJ1-1, with D hard to call. The CDR3 is 13 amino acids. The V and J ends lost 3 bases and 0 bases respectively, with 5 bases between them. Germline V gene lookup returns CDR1 SGHNT and CDR2 YENEEA. For the CDR3, the DNA is TGTGCCAGCAGCTTTACGGTGAACACTGAAGCTTTCTTT. Translation: CASSFTVNTEAFF. The variable domain in full, completed from reference TRBV11-3 and TRBJ1-1, reads EAGVVQSPRYKIIEKKQPVAFWCNPISGHNTLYWYLQNLGQGPELLIRYENEEAVDDSQLPKDRFSAERLKGVDSTLKIQPAELGDSAVYLCASSFTVNTEAFFGQGTRLTVV.

The chain has TRBV4-3 and TRBJ2-3; TRBD2 matches at 10 bases. Per germline, CDR1 LGHNA and CDR2 YSLEER. The CDR3 runs 16 residues. J lost 5 bases, V lost 0 bases, and 5 bases had no gene match. The CDR3 DNA sequence: TGCGCCAGCAGCCAAGATGGTAGCGGGGGGAGAGATACGCAGTATTTT. It translates to CASSQDGSGGRDTQYF.

This clone occurred a few times. The V gene is TRBV6-6, the J gene TRBJ1-3; D is undetermined. Germline CDR1 MNHNY, CDR2 SVGAGI (reference sequence). This CDR3 comprises 12 residues. Deletions cut 6 bases from V and 0 bases from J, with 3 bases between. CDR3 in amino acids: CASRDSGNTIYF. DNA for the CDR3: TGTGCCAGCAGGGACTCTGGAAACACCATATATTTT.

There are a few counts of this clone. This chain uses TRBV7-6 with TRBJ1-6; D gene uncertain. Trimming took 5 bases from V and 8 from J, leaving 10 bases between them. From germline, CDR1 is SGHVS and CDR2 FNYEAQ. The CDR3 has 13 amino acids. The CDR3 region is CASSATFYSPLHF. DNA of the CDR3: TGTGCCAGCAGCGCGACATTCTATTCACCCCTCCACTTT.

This clone showed up just once. This chain uses TRBV6-5 with TRBJ1-1, with 7 bases lining up with TRBD1. There are 14 residues in the CDR3. Germline V gives CDR1 MNHEY, CDR2 SVGAGI. Trimming at V came to 5 bases and at J to 1 base, leaving 4 bases not matched to a gene. In DNA, the CDR3 is TGTGCCAGCAGTCGCAACAGGGGGAACACTGAAGCTTTCTTT. It codes for CASSRNRGNTEAFF.

The chain employs TRBV4-3 and TRBJ1-2; 7 bases match TRBD1. Trimming took 7 bases from V and 6 from J; bases not matched to a gene: 17. In germline, CDR1 is LGHNA, CDR2 YSLEER. The CDR3 totals 16 residues. The CDR3 region has the DNA TGCGCCAGCAACCCTTACCTCGGGACAGATGGGGATGGCTACACCTTC. This sequence encodes CASNPYLGTDGDGYTF.

J is TRBJ2-2 and V is TRBV30; weak D call: TRBD1 (5 bases). The CDR3 runs 14 residues. Germline CDR1 reads GTSNPN; CDR2 reads SVGIG (reference sequence). The CDR3 loop reads CALTGPANTGELFF. The CDR3 region has the DNA TGTGCACTCACAGGCCCAGCGAACACCGGGGAGCTGTTTTTT.

The chain recombines TRBV28 with TRBJ1-1, with TRBD1 as a possible D gene (6 bases). The CDR3 has 13 residues. Germline CDR1 MDHEN, CDR2 SYDVKM. V lost 6 bases and J lost 8, with 16 bases in between. The CDR3 bases are TGTGCCAGCAGCCTGGGGGGGGCTGGGGAAGCTTTCTTT. Its translation: CASSLGGAGEAFF.

Here the CDR3 reads CATSRDRGYEQYF. The DNA for the CDR3 is TGTGCCACCAGCAGAGACCGCGGCTACGAGCAGTACTTC. This chain links TRBV15 with TRBJ2-7; D is uncertain. Trimming removed 0 bases from V and 3 bases from J, with 6 bases in between. The germline V gene has CDR1 LNHNV and CDR2 YYDKDF (reference sequence). The CDR3 loop spans 13 amino acids. The whole variable domain, filled in from reference TRBV15 and TRBJ2-7, reads DAMVIQNPRYQVTQFGKPVTLSCSQTLNHNVMYWYQQKSSQAPKLLFHYYDKDFNNEADTPDNFQSRRPNTSFCFLDIRSPGLGDTAMYLCATSRDRGYEQYFGPGTRLTVT.

The chain has TRBV6-5 and TRBJ1-5, with D possibly matching TRBD1 (6 bases). The CDR3 is 13 amino acids. Trimming removed 6 bases at V and 4 bases at J, with 10 bases between. Germline assignment: CDR1 MNHEY and CDR2 SVGAGI. CDR3 protein: CASSGQQNQPQHF. The CDR3 coding sequence is TGTGCCAGCAGCGGACAGCAGAATCAGCCCCAGCATTTT.

The V call is TRBV6-4, the J call TRBJ1-1; D gene unclear. Germline assignment: CDR1 MRHNA and CDR2 SNTAGT. This CDR3 is built from 13 residues. Trimming pared 5 bases from V and 1 base from J, leaving 8 bases between. In DNA, the CDR3 is TGTGCCAGCAGTCCGGGAACGAACACTGAAGCTTTCTTT. As protein: CASSPGTNTEAFF.

The chain joins TRBV2 to TRBJ2-4; 7 bases are shared with TRBD1. The J segment lost 7 bases and the V segment lost 4 bases, leaving 10 bases of the junction unmatched. There are 15 residues in the CDR3. CDR1 SNHLY and CDR2 FYNNEI come from the germline V gene. DNA of the CDR3: TGTGCCAGCAGTGTAGAGGGACAGATAGGGAACATTCAGTACTTC. It is translated as CASSVEGQIGNIQYF.

This clone showed up just a few times. The rearrangement uses TRBV28 and TRBJ1-1, with D unclear. The germline V gene has CDR1 MDHEN and CDR2 SYDVKM. V was trimmed by 1 base and J by 0 bases, leaving 3 bases between them. CDR3 size: 13 residues. As DNA, the CDR3 is TGTGCCAGCAGTTTATCGGTGAACACTGAAGCTTTCTTT. Amino acids: CASSLSVNTEAFF.

This chain links TRBV10-3 with TRBJ2-7; 7 nucleotides align to TRBD2. The CDR3 is 15 amino acids. Per germline, CDR1 ENHRY and CDR2 SYGVKD. V trimming: 2 bases; J trimming: 2 bases; junction bases outside the gene matches: 6. Written as DNA, the CDR3 is TGTGCCATCAGTGAGGAGCTAGCGGAACCCTACGAGCAGTACTTC. Encoded protein: CAISEELAEPYEQYF.

This chain links TRBV5-4 with TRBJ2-5, with D possibly being TRBD1 (5 bases). There are 13 residues in the CDR3. Trimming shortened V by 0 bases and J by 4 bases, and 7 bases separated the two germline ends. CDR1 SGHNT and CDR2 YYREEE come from the germline V gene (reference sequence). The CDR3 DNA reads as TGTGCCAGCAGCTTGGATCAGGGAGAGACCCAGTACTTC. Its protein is CASSLDQGETQYF.

The J gene is TRBJ1-1, the V gene TRBV4-1, with 8 bases identical to TRBD1. Germline V gene data show CDR1 as MGHRA and CDR2 as YSYEKL. This CDR3 has 15 residues. V dropped 1 base and J dropped 1; count of bases not matched to a gene: 2. Here the CDR3 reads CASSQGGTGNTEAFF. CDR3 nucleotide sequence: TGCGCCAGCAGCCAAGGCGGGACAGGGAACACTGAAGCTTTCTTT.